This T cell receptor (beta chain) was sequenced during a study of shared clonotypes between healthy human individuals. Points from the study as a whole: Between a few donors, naive CD4 clonotypes were shared at a level of around 5.2%.

Naive CD8 cells, CD45RO-negative and positively selected for CCR7, excluded terminally differentiated effector memory CD45RA+ cells. A remark on this clone: Antigen specificity is unknown.

This was a deep-level run. The table came from immunoSEQ multiplex PCR; TCRdb's copy has only in-frame clones and leaves some out. Of some 2.1 million clones in the sample, 93% were seen once. The sample consisted of naive CD8+ T cells from PBMCs. The clonotype was recovered from a man aged 18 to 30 in good health. Some clones in this sample may be carry-over from other donors' samples.

CDR3 residues: CASRTDGINTGELFF. DNA of the CDR3: TGTGCCAGCAGAACAGATGGGATTAACACCGGGGAGCTGTTTTTT. The chain uses TRBV7-8 and TRBJ2-2; D is undetermined. V was clipped by 6 bases and J by 2 bases, with 13 bases between them. CDR3 length equals 15 residues. CDR1 SGHVS and CDR2 FQNEAQ come from the germline V gene.